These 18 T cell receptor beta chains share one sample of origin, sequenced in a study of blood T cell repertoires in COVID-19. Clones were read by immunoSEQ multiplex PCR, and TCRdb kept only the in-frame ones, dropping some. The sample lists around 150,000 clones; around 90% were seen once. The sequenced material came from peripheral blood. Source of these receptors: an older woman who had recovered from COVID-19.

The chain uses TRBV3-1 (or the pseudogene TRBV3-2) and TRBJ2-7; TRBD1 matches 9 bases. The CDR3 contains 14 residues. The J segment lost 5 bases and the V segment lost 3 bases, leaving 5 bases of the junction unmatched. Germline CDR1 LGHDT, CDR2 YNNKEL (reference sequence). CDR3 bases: TGTGCCAGCAGCCACCTCGGGACAGGGAACGAGCAGTACTTC. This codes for CASSHLGTGNEQYF.

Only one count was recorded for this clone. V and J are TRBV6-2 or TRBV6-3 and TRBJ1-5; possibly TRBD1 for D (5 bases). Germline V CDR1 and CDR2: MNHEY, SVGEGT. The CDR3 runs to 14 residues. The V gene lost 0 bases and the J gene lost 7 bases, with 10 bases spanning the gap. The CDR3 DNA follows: TGTGCCAGCAGTTACTCGGATTCAGGGCAGCCCCAGCATTTT. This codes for CASSYSDSGQPQHF.

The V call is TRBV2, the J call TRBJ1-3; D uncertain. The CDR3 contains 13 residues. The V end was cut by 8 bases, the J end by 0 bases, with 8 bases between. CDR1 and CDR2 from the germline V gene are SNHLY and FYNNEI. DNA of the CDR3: TGTGCCAGCTCAGCTAGCTCTGGAAACACCATATATTTT. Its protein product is CASSASSGNTIYF. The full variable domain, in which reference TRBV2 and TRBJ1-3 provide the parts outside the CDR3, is EPEVTQTPSHQVTQMGQEVILRCVPISNHLYFYWYRQILGQKVEFLVSFYNNEISEKSEIFDDQFSVERPDGSNFTLKIRSTKLEDSAMYFCASSASSGNTIYFGEGSWLTVV.

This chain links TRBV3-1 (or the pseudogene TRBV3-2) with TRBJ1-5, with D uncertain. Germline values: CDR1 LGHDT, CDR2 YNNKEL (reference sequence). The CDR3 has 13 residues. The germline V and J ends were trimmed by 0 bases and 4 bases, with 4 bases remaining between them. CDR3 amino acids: CASSQDMNQPQHF. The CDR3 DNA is TGTGCCAGCAGCCAAGATATGAATCAGCCCCAGCATTTT.

The DNA for the CDR3 is TGTGCCAGTAGTACTAACTGGGGGCTGTACGAGCAGTACTTC. Amino acid sequence: CASSTNWGLYEQYF. The chain recombines TRBV19 with TRBJ2-7; tentatively, D is TRBD1 (6 bases). CDR1 and CDR2 from the germline V gene are LNHDA and SQIVND (reference sequence). Between the trimmed V and J ends, which lost 4 bases and 4 bases, there was a span of 14 bases. The CDR3 has 14 residues.

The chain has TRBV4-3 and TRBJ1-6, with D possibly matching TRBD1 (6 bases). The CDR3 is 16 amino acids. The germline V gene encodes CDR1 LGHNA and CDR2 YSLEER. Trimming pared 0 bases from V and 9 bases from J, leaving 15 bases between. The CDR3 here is CASSQDLPRGGSPLHF. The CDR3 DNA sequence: TGCGCCAGCAGCCAAGATCTTCCAAGGGGGGGTTCACCCCTCCACTTT.

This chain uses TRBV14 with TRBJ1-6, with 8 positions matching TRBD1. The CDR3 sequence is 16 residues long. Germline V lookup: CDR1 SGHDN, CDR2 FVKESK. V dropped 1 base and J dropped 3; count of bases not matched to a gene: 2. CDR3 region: CASSQVGQGYNSPLHF. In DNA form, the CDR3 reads TGTGCCAGCAGCCAAGTCGGACAGGGCTATAATTCACCCCTCCACTTT.

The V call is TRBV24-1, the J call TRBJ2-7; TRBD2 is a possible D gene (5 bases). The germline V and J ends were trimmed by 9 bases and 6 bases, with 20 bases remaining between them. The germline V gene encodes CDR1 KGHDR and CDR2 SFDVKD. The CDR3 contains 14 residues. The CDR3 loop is CATAKDGGGSEQYF. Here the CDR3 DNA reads TGTGCCACCGCCAAGGACGGAGGTGGGAGCGAGCAGTACTTC.

CDR3 DNA: TGCGCCAGCAGGCCTTTTACAGGGGGCGGCTCCTACGAGCAGTACTTC. It encodes CASRPFTGGGSYEQYF. The chain is built from TRBV5-1 and TRBJ2-7; 9 bases are shared with TRBD1. The trim removed 5 bases at V and 0 bases at J, leaving 9 bases unmatched. Per germline, CDR1 SGHRS and CDR2 YFSETQ. This CDR3 region has 16 residues. The whole variable domain, filled in from reference TRBV5-1 and TRBJ2-7, reads KAGVTQTPRYLIKTRGQQVTLSCSPISGHRSVSWYQQTPGQGLQFLFEYFSETQRNKGNFPGRFSGRQFSNSRSEMNVSTLELGDSALYLCASRPFTGGGSYEQYFGPGTRLTVT.

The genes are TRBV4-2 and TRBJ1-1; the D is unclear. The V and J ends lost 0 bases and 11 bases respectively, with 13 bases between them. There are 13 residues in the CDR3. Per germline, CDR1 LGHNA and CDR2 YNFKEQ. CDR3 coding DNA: TGTGCCAGCAGCCAAGAGGAAAGGTCGGGGGCTTTCTTT. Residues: CASSQEERSGAFF.

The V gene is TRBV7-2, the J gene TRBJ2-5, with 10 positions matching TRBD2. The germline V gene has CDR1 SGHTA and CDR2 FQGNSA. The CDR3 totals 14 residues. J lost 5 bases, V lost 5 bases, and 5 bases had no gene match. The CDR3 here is CASSPGLADETQYF. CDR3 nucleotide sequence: TGTGCCAGCAGCCCAGGACTAGCGGACGAGACCCAGTACTTC.

The CDR3 loop reads CASSSKSVGVNLETQYF. CDR3 nucleotide sequence: TGTGCCAGCAGCTCGAAATCGGTGGGAGTTAACCTGGAGACCCAGTACTTC. The V gene is TRBV11-2, the J gene TRBJ2-5; possibly TRBD2 for D (5 bases). From germline, CDR1 is SGHAT and CDR2 FQNNGV. The V end was cut by 4 bases, the J end by 5 bases, with 23 bases between. The CDR3 covers 17 residues.

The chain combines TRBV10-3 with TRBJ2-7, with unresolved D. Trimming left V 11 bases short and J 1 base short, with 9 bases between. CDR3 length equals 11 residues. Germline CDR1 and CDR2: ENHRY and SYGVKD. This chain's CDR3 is CASTDSYEQYF. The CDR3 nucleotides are TGTGCCTCTACAGATTCCTACGAGCAGTACTTC.

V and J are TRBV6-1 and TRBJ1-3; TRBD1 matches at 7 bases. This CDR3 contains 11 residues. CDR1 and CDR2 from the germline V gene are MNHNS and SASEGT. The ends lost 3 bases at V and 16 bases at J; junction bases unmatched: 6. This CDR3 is CASSDPGQHYF. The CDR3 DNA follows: TGTGCCAGCAGTGACCCGGGACAGCACTATTTT.

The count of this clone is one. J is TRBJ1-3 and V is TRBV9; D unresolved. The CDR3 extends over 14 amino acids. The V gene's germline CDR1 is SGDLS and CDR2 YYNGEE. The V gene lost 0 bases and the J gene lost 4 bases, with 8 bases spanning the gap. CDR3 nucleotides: TGTGCCAGCAGCGTAGCGTCCTACGGAAACACCATATATTTT. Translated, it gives CASSVASYGNTIYF.

In DNA form, the CDR3 reads TGTGCCAGCTCACCATATCAGGACAAGCAGTACTTC. The encoded protein is CASSPYQDKQYF. J is TRBJ2-7 and V is TRBV18; D perhaps matches TRBD1 (5 bases). CDR1 is KGHSH and CDR2 is LQKENI in the germline V gene. The CDR3 totals 12 residues. The ends were cut back, 2 bases at V and 8 bases at J, with 10 bases in the middle.

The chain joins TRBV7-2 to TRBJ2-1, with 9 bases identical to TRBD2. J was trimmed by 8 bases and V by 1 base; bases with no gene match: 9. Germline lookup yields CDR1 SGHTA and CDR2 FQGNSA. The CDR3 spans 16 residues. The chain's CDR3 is CASSLVRGGLRYEQFF. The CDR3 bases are TGTGCCAGCAGCTTAGTGCGGGGGGGCTTAAGATATGAGCAGTTCTTC.

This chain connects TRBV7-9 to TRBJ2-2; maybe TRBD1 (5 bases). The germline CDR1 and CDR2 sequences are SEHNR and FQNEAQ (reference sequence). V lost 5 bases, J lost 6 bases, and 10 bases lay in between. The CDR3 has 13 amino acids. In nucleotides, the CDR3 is TGTGCCAGCAGCGGCCAAGGGGCCGGGGAGCTGTTTTTT. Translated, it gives CASSGQGAGELFF.